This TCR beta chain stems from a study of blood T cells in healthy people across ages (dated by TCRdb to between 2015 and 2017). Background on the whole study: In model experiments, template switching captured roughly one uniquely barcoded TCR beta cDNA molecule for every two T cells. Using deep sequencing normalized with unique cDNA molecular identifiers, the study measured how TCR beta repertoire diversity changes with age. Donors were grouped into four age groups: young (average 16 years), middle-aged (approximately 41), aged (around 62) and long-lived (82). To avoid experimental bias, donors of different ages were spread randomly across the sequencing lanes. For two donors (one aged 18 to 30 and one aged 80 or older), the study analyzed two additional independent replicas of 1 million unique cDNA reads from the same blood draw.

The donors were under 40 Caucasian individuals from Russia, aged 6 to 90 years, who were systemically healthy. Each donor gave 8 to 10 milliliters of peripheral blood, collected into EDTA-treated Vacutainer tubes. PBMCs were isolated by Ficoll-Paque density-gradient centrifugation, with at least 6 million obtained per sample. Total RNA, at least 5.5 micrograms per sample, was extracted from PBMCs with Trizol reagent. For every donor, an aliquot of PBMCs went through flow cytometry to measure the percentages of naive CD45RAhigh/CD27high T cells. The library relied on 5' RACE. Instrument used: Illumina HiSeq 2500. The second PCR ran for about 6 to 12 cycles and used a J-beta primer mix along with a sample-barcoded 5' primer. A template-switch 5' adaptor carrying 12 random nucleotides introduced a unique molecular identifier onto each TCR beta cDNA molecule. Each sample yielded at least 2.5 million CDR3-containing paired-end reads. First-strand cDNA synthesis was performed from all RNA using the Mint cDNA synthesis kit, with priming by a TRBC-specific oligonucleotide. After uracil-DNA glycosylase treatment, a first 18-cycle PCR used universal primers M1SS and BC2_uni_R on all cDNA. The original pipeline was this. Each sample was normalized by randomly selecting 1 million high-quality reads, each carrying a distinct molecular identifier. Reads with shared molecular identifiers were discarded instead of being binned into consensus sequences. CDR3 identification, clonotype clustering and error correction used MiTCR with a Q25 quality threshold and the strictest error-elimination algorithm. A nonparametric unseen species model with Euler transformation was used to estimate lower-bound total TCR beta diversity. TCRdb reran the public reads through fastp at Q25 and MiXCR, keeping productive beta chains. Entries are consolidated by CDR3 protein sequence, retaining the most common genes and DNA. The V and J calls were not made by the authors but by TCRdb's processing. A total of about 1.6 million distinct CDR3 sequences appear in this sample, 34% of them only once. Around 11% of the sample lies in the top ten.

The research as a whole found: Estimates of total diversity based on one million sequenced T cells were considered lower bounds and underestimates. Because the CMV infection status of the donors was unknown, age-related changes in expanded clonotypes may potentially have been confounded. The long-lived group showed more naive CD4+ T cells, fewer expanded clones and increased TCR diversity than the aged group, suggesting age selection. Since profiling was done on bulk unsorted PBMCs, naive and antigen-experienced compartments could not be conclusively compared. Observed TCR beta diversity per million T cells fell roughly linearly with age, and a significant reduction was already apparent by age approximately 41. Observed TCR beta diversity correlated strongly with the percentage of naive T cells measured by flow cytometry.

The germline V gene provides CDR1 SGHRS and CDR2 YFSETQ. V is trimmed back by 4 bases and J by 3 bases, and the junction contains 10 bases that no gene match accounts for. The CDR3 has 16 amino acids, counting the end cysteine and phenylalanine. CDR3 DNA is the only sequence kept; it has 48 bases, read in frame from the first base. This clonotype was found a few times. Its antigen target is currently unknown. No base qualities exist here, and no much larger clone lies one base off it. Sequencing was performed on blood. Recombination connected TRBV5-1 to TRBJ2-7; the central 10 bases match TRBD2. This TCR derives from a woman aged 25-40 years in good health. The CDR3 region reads CASSTVSGRTIYEQYF. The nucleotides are TGCGCCAGCAGCACCGTTAGCGGGAGGACAATCTACGAGCAGTACTTC.